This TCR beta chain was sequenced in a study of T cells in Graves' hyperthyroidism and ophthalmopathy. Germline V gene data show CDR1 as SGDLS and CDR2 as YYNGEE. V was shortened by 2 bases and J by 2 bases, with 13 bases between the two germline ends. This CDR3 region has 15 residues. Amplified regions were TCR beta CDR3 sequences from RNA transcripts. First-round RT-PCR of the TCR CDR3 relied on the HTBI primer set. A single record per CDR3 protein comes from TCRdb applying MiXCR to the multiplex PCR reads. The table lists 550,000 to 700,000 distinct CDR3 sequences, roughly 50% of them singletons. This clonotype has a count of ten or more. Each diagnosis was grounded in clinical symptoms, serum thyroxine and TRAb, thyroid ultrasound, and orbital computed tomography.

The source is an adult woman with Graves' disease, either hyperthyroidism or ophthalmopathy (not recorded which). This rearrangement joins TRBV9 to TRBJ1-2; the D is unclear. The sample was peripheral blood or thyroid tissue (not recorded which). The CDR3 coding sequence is TGTGCCAGCAGCGTTTTTAGGTCCGGGAACTATGGCTACACCTTC. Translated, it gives CASSVFRSGNYGYTF.